Sequencing of this TCR beta chain was carried out in a study of preoperative IRX-2 immunotherapy in early breast cancer (dated by TCRdb to between 2017 and 2020). Worth noting for this clone: Its specific antigen is unknown. No qualities accompany the bases; no much larger clone lies one base away.

The sample's treatment or condition label, in plain terms: preoperative locoregional IRX-2 cytokine immunotherapy. The samples were obtained from a phase Ib study that tested preoperative, locoregional IRX-2 cytokine immunotherapy designed to prime immune responses. Patients with early-stage breast cancer who were given IRX-2 before surgery served as donors. The protocol used for the library was the immunoSEQ multiplex PCR assay. The source is immuneACCESS, and TCRdb retained only in-frame sequences with V and J called. Part of the clones is not carried over; for the studies checked, unresolved V genes explain less than half of this, and the remainder is unexplained. This sample is represented by approximately 44,000 clones; about 95% of them were singletons. The ten biggest clones cover more than 1.5% of the sample. Sequences ENHRY (CDR1) and SYGVKD (CDR2) are obtained from the germline V gene. The germline V and J ends show losses of 7 bases and 4 bases respectively, and no gene match explains 3 bases of the junction. From its cysteine to its phenylalanine, the CDR3 spans 14 amino acids. Kept here is only the CDR3 DNA, which spans 42 bases and is read in frame from base 1.

The TCR was taken from a human donor with breast cancer. The sample in question was tumor tissue, obtained after IRX-2 immunotherapy. Recombination joined TRBV10-3 with TRBJ2-5, and TRBD2 aligns with 13 junction nucleotides. The CDR3 loop reads CAIKGLAGPETQYF. The nucleotide sequence reads TGTGCCATCAAGGGACTAGCGGGGCCAGAGACCCAGTACTTC.